These 31 T cell receptor beta chains were all obtained from the same sample, sequenced in a study of CD8+ T cells in alopecia areata. Reverse transcribed after extraction, RNA yielded cDNA as the sequencing template. Only in-frame clones appear in the TCRdb table, and some are missing; sequencing was by immunoSEQ multiplex PCR. The data show 100,000 to 120,000 clones, under 60% seen once. The specimen was NKG2D-low CD8+ T cells sorted from blood. These receptors all stem from a human donor with alopecia areata.

The rearrangement uses TRBV13 and TRBJ2-1; 13 bases map to TRBD2. With V trimmed by 5 bases and J by 10 bases, 11 bases remained unmatched. The V gene's germline CDR1 is PRHDT and CDR2 FYEKMQ (reference sequence). This CDR3 has 16 residues. CDR3 DNA sequence: TGTGCCAGCAGCATGGCACTAGCGGGAGGGCCACGGGAGCAGTTCTTC. The encoded protein is CASSMALAGGPREQFF.

This clone appeared a few times. The chain is built from TRBV4-2 and TRBJ1-5; D gene unclear. The germline V gene encodes CDR1 LGHNA and CDR2 YNFKEQ. This CDR3 contains 15 residues. Trimming removed 1 base at V and 3 bases at J, with 10 bases between. DNA for the CDR3: TGTGCCAGCAGCCAAGGCAAGACCTCCAATCAGCCCCAGCATTTT. This sequence encodes CASSQGKTSNQPQHF.

The V call is TRBV4-1, the J call TRBJ2-5; D ambiguous. V dropped 1 base and J dropped 1 base, with 7 bases sitting between them. From germline, CDR1 is MGHRA and CDR2 YSYEKL. The CDR3 has 14 residues. For the CDR3, the DNA is TGCGCCAGCAGCCAAGTCGACACCCAAGAGACCCAGTACTTC. Translated, it gives CASSQVDTQETQYF.

This clone occurred a few times. The rearrangement links TRBV12-5 to TRBJ1-1; no clear D. V lost 1 base and J lost 1, with 1 base in between. The CDR3 is 12 residues long. CDR1 is LGHNT and CDR2 is FRNRAP in the germline V gene. The DNA of the CDR3 is TGTGCTAGTGGTTTGGGGAACACTGAAGCTTTCTTT. Translating it yields CASGLGNTEAFF.

This clone was seen just once. The chain is built from TRBV5-1 and TRBJ2-7; no firm D call. Germline V CDR1 and CDR2: SGHRS, YFSETQ. Between the trimmed V and J ends, which lost 4 bases and 2 bases, there was a span of 10 bases. This CDR3 contains 13 residues. The CDR3 sequence: CASSPIWTYEQYF. DNA of the CDR3: TGCGCCAGCAGCCCTATTTGGACCTACGAGCAGTACTTC.

This clone was observed a single time. The chain has TRBV27 and TRBJ2-1; either TRBD1 or TRBD2 may supply D (5 bases each). This CDR3 has 16 residues. The V end lost 0 bases, the J end lost 2 bases, and 11 bases lay between the germline ends. The germline gives CDR1 MNHEY, CDR2 SMNVEV (reference sequence). The CDR3 nucleotides are TGTGCCAGCAGTTTATCACCGGGACCCACCTACAATGAGCAGTTCTTC. This gives the protein CASSLSPGPTYNEQFF.

The V gene is TRBV7-9, the J gene TRBJ2-5; D might be TRBD1 or TRBD2, each matching 5 bases. The CDR3 totals 15 residues. Germline V gene sequence: CDR1 SEHNR, CDR2 FQNEAQ (reference sequence). Deletions cut 7 bases from V and 1 base from J, with 16 bases between. The CDR3 region is CASTSGRQSQETQYF. The DNA of the CDR3 is TGTGCCAGCACCTCGGGGCGTCAGAGCCAAGAGACCCAGTACTTC.

This sequence joins TRBV11-2 and TRBJ2-3, with D hard to call. The CDR3 is made up of 12 amino acids. Trimming shortened V by 1 base and J by 1 base, and 0 bases separated the two germline ends. CDR1 is SGHAT and CDR2 is FQNNGV in the germline V gene. The CDR3, as DNA: TGTGCCAGCAGCTTAGGCACAGATACGCAGTATTTT. It specifies CASSLGTDTQYF.

The V and J genes are TRBV11-2 and TRBJ2-3, with TRBD2 matching 8 bases. V lost 3 bases to trimming and J lost 1 base; unmatched junction nucleotides: 3. The CDR3 spans 15 residues. Germline CDR1 is SGHAT and CDR2 is FQNNGV. The chain's CDR3 is CASSFTGGGTDTQYF. The CDR3 nucleotides are TGTGCCAGCAGCTTCACGGGAGGGGGCACAGATACGCAGTATTTT.

This clone was seen only a few times. V usage is TRBV7-9 and J usage is TRBJ1-5; the D gene is possibly TRBD1 (5 bases). Germline-derived CDR1 and CDR2 are SEHNR and FQNEAQ (reference sequence). Trimming left V 4 bases short and J 5 bases short, with 15 bases between. The CDR3 loop spans 15 amino acids. The CDR3 nucleotides are TGTGCCAGCAGCTCACTGGGGGATGGGGATCAGCCCCAGCATTTT. Protein sequence: CASSSLGDGDQPQHF.

The rearrangement joins TRBV27 to TRBJ2-6; D gene unclear. Germline CDR1 and CDR2: MNHEY and SMNVEV (reference sequence). The CDR3 is made up of 13 amino acids. The ends were cut back, 3 bases at V and 2 bases at J, with 2 bases in the middle. CDR3 bases: TGTGCCAGCAGTTTGACTGGGGCCAACGTCCTGACTTTC. Protein sequence: CASSLTGANVLTF.

This clone was observed a handful of times. In DNA form, the CDR3 reads TGCAGCGTTGAAGATGAGACAGTGTTGGGCGAGCAGTACTTC. Translating gives CSVEDETVLGEQYF. This chain joins TRBV29-1 and TRBJ2-7; tentative D call: TRBD1 (5 bases). CDR1 and CDR2 from the germline V gene are SQVTM and ANQGSEA. CDR3 size: 14 residues. Trimming removed 0 bases at V and 6 bases at J, with 15 bases between.

The table lists this clone with a count of one. This chain connects TRBV11-2 to TRBJ1-1; TRBD1 aligns across 7 bases. The CDR3 loop spans 15 amino acids. V was clipped by 8 bases and J by 0 bases; unmatched bases: 9. Germline-derived CDR1 and CDR2 are SGHAT and FQNNGV. CDR3 nucleotide sequence: TGTGCCAGCGGCGGACCACAGGGGATGAACACTGAAGCTTTCTTT. It encodes CASGGPQGMNTEAFF.

This rearrangement joins TRBV19 to TRBJ2-5, with D possibly being TRBD1 (5 bases). Trimming shortened V by 3 bases and J by 5 bases, and 10 bases separated the two germline ends. Per germline, CDR1 LNHDA and CDR2 SQIVND (reference sequence). The CDR3 runs to 13 residues. The CDR3 region is CASSIVSGETQYF. CDR3 bases: TGTGCCAGTAGTATTGTCTCAGGGGAGACCCAGTACTTC.

CDR3 sequence reads: CASCLKLNTEAFF. CDR3 bases: TGTGCCAGCTGCCTGAAGTTGAACACTGAAGCTTTCTTT. The chain uses TRBV28 and TRBJ1-1; no reliable D call. Trimming took 8 bases from V and 0 from J, leaving 10 bases between them. This CDR3 contains 13 residues. Germline values: CDR1 MDHEN, CDR2 SYDVKM.

This clone has only a few counts. The rearrangement joins TRBV28 to TRBJ2-7; D gene ambiguous. This CDR3 comprises 13 residues. V was pared by 4 bases and J by 1 base, with 8 bases between. Germline CDR1 is MDHEN and CDR2 is SYDVKM. The CDR3: CASSSQVSYEQYF. In nucleotides, the CDR3 is TGTGCCAGCAGTTCACAAGTTTCCTACGAGCAGTACTTC. Full variable domain (outside the CDR3, taken from reference TRBV28 and TRBJ2-7): DVKVTQSSRYLVKRTGEKVFLECVQDMDHENMFWYRQDPGLGLRLIYFSYDVKMKEKGDIPEGYSVSREKKERFSLILESASTNQTSMYLCASSSQVSYEQYFGPGTRLTVT.

About this clone itself: Its ends do not fully match the called genes, so a read error is possible. This chain links TRBV7-7 with TRBJ2-5; D is ambiguous. The germline V gene encodes CDR1 SSHAT and CDR2 FNYEAQ (reference sequence). This CDR3 is 13 amino acids long. CDR3 in DNA: TGTGCTAGCAGCTTAGGGCCCCGGGAGACCCAGTACTTC. It specifies CASSLGPRETQYF.

J is TRBJ1-3 and V is TRBV4-1, with 8 bases aligning to TRBD1. CDR1 MGHRA and CDR2 YSYEKL come from the germline V gene. The V segment lost 3 bases and the J segment 4 bases; nucleotides outside the gene matches: 8. The CDR3 contains 16 residues. This CDR3 reads CASSQTTDREGNTIYF. CDR3 DNA sequence: TGCGCCAGCAGCCAGACAACGGACAGGGAAGGAAACACCATATATTTT.

The rearrangement joins TRBV28 to TRBJ2-7; D gene ambiguous. This CDR3 region has 14 residues. The V end lost 0 bases, the J end lost 0 bases, and 6 bases lay between the germline ends. CDR1 and CDR2 (germline): MDHEN, SYDVKM. Here the CDR3 DNA reads TGTGCCAGCAGTTTATGGAAGGGCTCCTACGAGCAGTACTTC. Its protein product is CASSLWKGSYEQYF.

This chain uses TRBV5-6 with TRBJ2-7; D tentatively reads TRBD1 or TRBD2 (5 bases each). CDR3 length: 16 residues. V was shortened by 2 bases and J by 3 bases, with 18 bases between the two germline ends. Germline V gene sequence: CDR1 SGHDT, CDR2 YYEEEE. CDR3 sequence: CASSFHPGTPNYEQYF. In nucleotides, the CDR3 is TGTGCCAGCAGCTTCCACCCAGGGACCCCGAACTACGAGCAGTACTTC.

This clone was recorded a few times. The chain joins TRBV27 to TRBJ2-1, with D perhaps TRBD1 or TRBD2 (5 bases each). The CDR3 consists of 13 residues. Between the trimmed V and J ends, which lost 2 bases and 5 bases, there was a span of 7 bases. The germline CDR1 and CDR2 sequences are MNHEY and SMNVEV (reference sequence). The CDR3 DNA reads as TGTGCCAGCAGTTTACGGGGACACAATGAGCAGTTCTTC. This encodes CASSLRGHNEQFF.

This rearrangement joins TRBV29-1 to TRBJ2-3; the match to TRBD2 covers 8 bases. CDR3 length: 16 residues. Trimming at V came to 0 bases and at J to 2 bases, leaving 7 bases not matched to a gene. Germline CDR1 reads SQVTM; CDR2 reads ANQGSEA. The CDR3 reads CSVEEWREVATDTQYF. The CDR3 DNA follows: TGCAGCGTTGAAGAGTGGCGGGAGGTGGCCACAGATACGCAGTATTTT.

The chain joins TRBV29-1 to TRBJ2-7; D might be TRBD1 (6 bases). Germline V CDR1 and CDR2: SQVTM, ANQGSEA. This CDR3 region has 13 residues. Trimming removed 3 bases from V and 3 bases from J, with 12 bases in between. CDR3 DNA sequence: TGCAGCGTTGAGGTGGGGACACACTACGAGCAGTACTTC. Translating gives CSVEVGTHYEQYF.

The chain carries TRBV6-5 and TRBJ2-5, with TRBD2 matching 7 bases. The germline CDR1 and CDR2 sequences are MNHEY and SVGAGI. The CDR3 has 14 residues. Losses at the gene ends were 6 bases for V and 3 bases for J; bases not matched to a gene: 7. The CDR3 sequence: CASRSEGLKETQYF. Here the CDR3 DNA reads TGTGCCAGCAGGAGCGAGGGACTAAAAGAGACCCAGTACTTC.

This chain uses TRBV6-5 with TRBJ1-5; no firm D call. The ends were cut back, 4 bases at V and 6 bases at J, with 10 bases in the middle. Germline V lookup: CDR1 MNHEY, CDR2 SVGAGI. CDR3 size: 13 residues. The CDR3 sequence: CASSSVSLQPQHF. The CDR3 DNA reads TGTGCCAGCAGTTCAGTGTCCCTTCAGCCCCAGCATTTT.

The chain uses TRBV6-1 and TRBJ2-7; TRBD2 agrees at 7 bases. Per the germline V gene, CDR1 is MNHNS and CDR2 is SASEGT. CDR3 length equals 13 residues. With V trimmed by 8 bases and J by 5 bases, 9 bases remained unmatched. The CDR3 DNA is TGTGCCAGCGCGCTGCGGGAGTTCCACGAGCAGTACTTC. Its translation is CASALREFHEQYF.

On this clone itself: The sample holds other DNA sequences that translate to the same CDR3. The chain's CDR3 is CASSSTDTQYF. In DNA, the CDR3 is TGTGCCAGCAGTTCTACTGATACGCAGTATTTT. The chain links TRBV27 to TRBJ2-3; D gene ambiguous. Germline lookup yields CDR1 MNHEY and CDR2 SMNVEV (reference sequence). This CDR3 spans 11 amino acids. Trimming removed 4 bases at V and 6 bases at J, with 5 bases between.

This rearrangement joins TRBV7-9 to TRBJ2-5, with D maybe TRBD1 (5 bases). The J call may be in error: the DNA end matches TRBJ2-7 better. The germline V gene has CDR1 SEHNR and CDR2 FQNEAQ (reference sequence). The length of the CDR3 is 14 residues. CDR3 region: CASSQSETDYEQYF. CDR3 nucleotide sequence: TGTGCCAGCAGCCAAAGTGAGACAGACTACGAGCAGTACTTC.

This clone was detected only a few times. The chain combines TRBV13 with TRBJ2-3; no clear D. CDR3 length equals 13 residues. Germline assignment: CDR1 PRHDT and CDR2 FYEKMQ (reference sequence). With 1 base removed from V and 4 bases from J, the gap between germline ends came to 6 bases. CDR3 sequence (DNA): TGTGCCAGCAGCTTAGAAGCAGCAGATACGCAGTATTTT. This encodes CASSLEAADTQYF.

V gene TRBV5-6 combines with J gene TRBJ2-7; 11 nucleotides match TRBD2. The germline gives CDR1 SGHDT, CDR2 YYEEEE. Losses at the gene ends were 0 bases for V and 3 bases for J; bases not matched to a gene: 2. There are 15 residues in the CDR3. The chain's CDR3 is CASSLGGLADYEQYF. The CDR3 coding sequence is TGTGCCAGCAGCTTGGGGGGACTAGCGGACTACGAGCAGTACTTC. The full variable domain, rest sourced from reference TRBV5-6 and TRBJ2-7, is DAGVTQSPTHLIKTRGQQVTLRCSPKSGHDTVSWYQQALGQGPQFIFQYYEEEERQRGNFPDRFSGHQFPNYSSELNVNALLLGDSALYLCASSLGGLADYEQYFGPGTRLTVT.

A remark on this clone: At one end the junction does not follow the germline gene, possibly because of a read error. V is TRBV2 and J is TRBJ2-1, with D perhaps TRBD2 (6 bases). Germline-derived CDR1 and CDR2 are SNHLY and FYNNEI. This CDR3 region has 10 residues. DNA of the CDR3: TGTGCCAGCAGTGTTGAAGGGAGGCTCTTC. Translating it yields CASSVEGRLF.